Included here is one TCR beta chain sequence, with context. Original data processing: By means of reference gene primer amplification, nucleated cell counts were estimated. Assay: immunoSEQ multiplex PCR; the TCRdb copy retains only in-frame clones and omits some. V and J calls plus clone size are reproduced from that table; the DNA served to infer D and trimming. The repertoire holds under 200,000 clones, around nine tenths seen once, with roughly 2.4% in the top ten. This specimen belongs to a study of blood T cell repertoires in COVID-19. Study context: The study drew acute and convalescent COVID-19 samples from the United States, Italy and Spain. In each case, the material was cDNA or gDNA derived from T cells, B-cell-depleted T cells, or PBMCs.

J lost 0 bases, V lost 4 bases, and 9 bases had no gene match. The germline V gene encodes CDR1 SGHRS and CDR2 YFSETQ. The CDR3 extends over 18 amino acids. The source is a woman of 80 years or more with COVID-19, enrolled during active disease. Sequenced material: peripheral blood. The chain joins TRBV5-1 to TRBJ2-7; 14 bases are a match to TRBD2. The CDR3 DNA is TGCGCCAGCAGCCGGGGACAGGGGACTAGCGGGAGCTCCTACGAGCAGTACTTC. Translating it yields CASSRGQGTSGSSYEQYF.